This TCR beta chain was captured by sequencing in a study of shared clonotypes between healthy human individuals. At the level of the study: Donors, aged 18 to 49, were a couple of women and three men.

TCRdb keeps only in-frame clones here, not all; method: immunoSEQ multiplex PCR. The profile covers some 2,500,000 clones, with under 95% appearing a single time and about 0.41% taken by the ten largest. Details on this clone: Its specificity is unknown.

Trimming cost V 6 bases and J 4 bases; bases outside gene matches: 22. CDR3 length: 20 residues. From germline, CDR1 is MNHEY and CDR2 SMNVEV (reference sequence). Findings and limits, study-wide: Collection of samples was limited to blood; tissue repertoires likely differ.

Input material: naive CD4+ T cells from PBMCs. Specified subset: CD45RA+ positively selected. V gene TRBV27 combines with J gene TRBJ2-1; 9 nucleotides match TRBD1. This clonotype was sampled from a young man in good health. Some clones in this sample may be carry-over from other donors' samples. The CDR3 spells CASSLPGQGGRGGFYNEQFF. In DNA, the CDR3 is TGTGCCAGCAGCCTCCCGGGACAGGGAGGGCGAGGTGGGTTTTACAATGAGCAGTTCTTC.